Listed here are 28 T cell receptor beta chains from one sample, sequenced in a study of shared clonotypes between healthy human individuals. TCRdb's copy holds only in-frame clones and misses some; the assay was immunoSEQ multiplex PCR. This sample carries a few million clones, more than 90% of them seen once, and the ten largest clones take over 0.12%. Sequencing input: naive CD4+ T cells sorted from blood. Subset described: CD45RA+ positively selected. Receptors originate from a man aged 18-30 years in good health.

The chain carries TRBV2 and TRBJ2-1, with 7 bases lining up with TRBD2. V lost 6 bases, J lost 0 bases, and 8 bases stayed unmatched. Looked up from germline, CDR1 is SNHLY and CDR2 is FYNNEI. The CDR3 runs to 16 residues. This CDR3 reads CASSLSSGSSYNEQFF. DNA for the CDR3: TGTGCCAGCAGCCTCTCTAGCGGAAGCTCCTACAATGAGCAGTTCTTC.

J is TRBJ2-5 and V is TRBV11-2, with 8 bases identical to TRBD2. The CDR3 is 13 amino acids. CDR1 is SGHAT, CDR2 FQNNGV, per germline. Trimming at V came to 7 bases and at J to 4 bases, leaving 5 bases not matched to a gene. The chain's CDR3 is CASTGGAGETQYF. The CDR3, as DNA: TGTGCCAGCACCGGGGGGGCAGGAGAGACCCAGTACTTC. The full variable domain, in which reference TRBV11-2 and TRBJ2-5 provide the parts outside the CDR3, is EAGVAQSPRYKIIEKRQSVAFWCNPISGHATLYWYQQILGQGPKLLIQFQNNGVVDDSQLPKDRFSAERLKGVDSTLKIQPAKLEDSAVYLCASTGGAGETQYFGPGTRLLVL.

The rearrangement uses TRBV7-9 and TRBJ1-6; 11 bases match TRBD1. The CDR3 sequence is 17 residues long. J lost 7 bases, V lost 1 base, and 6 bases had no gene match. Germline CDR1 reads SEHNR; CDR2 reads FQNEAQ (reference sequence). CDR3 in amino acids: CASSLVFGTGGNSPLHF. CDR3 nucleotide sequence: TGTGCCAGCAGCTTAGTTTTCGGGACAGGGGGAAATTCACCCCTCCACTTT.

The chain couples TRBV4-1 to TRBJ2-3; D may be TRBD1 or TRBD2 (5 bases each). Germline-derived CDR1 and CDR2 are MGHRA and YSYEKL. The CDR3 has 15 residues. Trimming shortened V by 0 bases and J by 7 bases, and 14 bases separated the two germline ends. The CDR3 reads CASSQEPRGVYTQYF. The DNA for the CDR3 is TGCGCCAGCAGCCAAGAGCCTCGGGGCGTATATACGCAGTATTTT.

The V call is TRBV18, the J call TRBJ1-3; D may be TRBD1 (5 bases). This CDR3 has 18 amino acids. Trimming took 3 bases from V and 2 from J, leaving 20 bases between them. Germline CDR1 is KGHSH and CDR2 is LQKENI. CDR3: CASSPLQGGGSTGNTIYF. The DNA of the CDR3 is TGTGCCAGCTCACCTCTCCAGGGTGGGGGTTCGACTGGAAACACCATATATTTT.

CDR3 coding DNA: TGTGCCAGCAGTTACCTTAAAGGCACTGAAGCTTTCTTT. This translates into CASSYLKGTEAFF. The chain uses TRBV6-5 and TRBJ1-1, with D unclear. The CDR3 length is 13 residues. Germline loops: CDR1 MNHEY, CDR2 SVGAGI. V was pared by 2 bases and J by 4 bases, with 8 bases between.

The V gene is TRBV19, the J gene TRBJ2-7; D might be TRBD1 (7 bases). This CDR3 region has 15 residues. Between the trimmed V and J ends, which lost 3 bases and 3 bases, there was a span of 15 bases. Germline values: CDR1 LNHDA, CDR2 SQIVND (reference sequence). For the CDR3, the DNA is TGTGCCAGTAGTATCTTGACAGGGAGGAACTACGAGCAGTACTTC. Amino acid sequence: CASSILTGRNYEQYF.

In its sample, this clone was seen once. The V call is TRBV9, the J call TRBJ2-3, with 9 bases identical to TRBD2. V shed 0 bases, J shed 5 bases, and the junction held 19 bases outside the gene matches. This CDR3 spans 20 amino acids. Germline CDR1 and CDR2: SGDLS and YYNGEE. As DNA, the CDR3 is TGTGCCAGCAGCGTAGGACTGGGGCGGGGGGGCCCTGTTATCCAAGATACGCAGTATTTT. Protein sequence: CASSVGLGRGGPVIQDTQYF.

The V gene is TRBV5-1, the J gene TRBJ1-6; D gene uncertain. V lost 5 bases to trimming and J lost 9 bases, with 18 bases between them. The CDR3 runs 15 residues. The germline V gene encodes CDR1 SGHRS and CDR2 YFSETQ. The CDR3: CASRPIVDVGSPLHF. The CDR3 coding sequence is TGCGCCAGCAGACCCATTGTGGATGTGGGTTCACCCCTCCACTTT.

DNA of the CDR3: TGTGCCAGCAGCAGGGCACCACTGAACACTGAAGCTTTCTTT. Translating gives CASSRAPLNTEAFF. This chain links TRBV11-2 with TRBJ1-1; D uncertain. The CDR3 length is 14 residues. V was pared by 5 bases and J by 0 bases, with 10 bases between. CDR1 and CDR2 (germline): SGHAT, FQNNGV.

The chain recombines TRBV6-6 with TRBJ2-7, with 11 bases fitting TRBD2. Germline V gene data show CDR1 as MNHNY and CDR2 as SVGAGI (reference sequence). J was trimmed by 2 bases and V by 5 bases; bases with no gene match: 5. This CDR3 comprises 15 residues. For the CDR3, the DNA is TGTGCCAGCAGTAATCTAGCGGGAGGTCCCTACGAGCAGTACTTC. Translating it yields CASSNLAGGPYEQYF.

The chain has TRBV2 and TRBJ1-2; D is unresolved. The CDR3 length is 13 residues. CDR1 and CDR2 from the germline V gene are SNHLY and FYNNEI. V lost 6 bases to trimming and J lost 5 bases, with 13 bases between them. CDR3: CASRPLRSYGYTF. The CDR3 nucleotides read TGTGCCAGCAGGCCCCTTCGGAGTTATGGCTACACCTTC.

The chain employs TRBV29-1 and TRBJ1-2; no clear D. The CDR3 has 14 residues. Germline lookup yields CDR1 SQVTM and CDR2 ANQGSEA. V was shortened by 6 bases and J by 9 bases, with 23 bases between the two germline ends. CDR3 nucleotide sequence: TGCAGCGTCCAAATCAATACCGGGCCATATAGCTACACCTTC. This sequence encodes CSVQINTGPYSYTF.

For the CDR3, the DNA is TGTGCCAGCAGCAGAAGACCGAATGAGCAGTTCTTC. Translation gives CASSRRPNEQFF. The chain joins TRBV6-5 to TRBJ2-1; D gene uncertain. CDR3 length equals 12 residues. Deletions cut 6 bases from V and 7 bases from J, with 10 bases between. Germline-derived CDR1 and CDR2 are MNHEY and SVGAGI.

The chain joins TRBV21-1 to TRBJ1-6; the tabulated D call, TRBD1, remains unverified against the DNA. TRBV21-1 is tagged as a pseudogene. The length of the CDR3 is 17 residues. CDR3 sequence: CASNKGGPSGWNSPLHF. DNA of the CDR3: TGTGCCAGCAACAAAGGGGGGCCTTCTGGGTGGAATTCACCCCTCCACTTT.

This clone was found once. This chain links TRBV5-1 with TRBJ1-1; 8 bases align to TRBD1. Looked up from germline, CDR1 is SGHRS and CDR2 is YFSETQ. The CDR3 runs 14 residues. J gave up 5 bases and V 3 bases, and 6 bases lay outside the gene matches. The CDR3 DNA follows: TGCGCCAGCAGCTACCGACAGGGGAGAACTGAAGCTTTCTTT. Encoded protein: CASSYRQGRTEAFF.

The chain has TRBV11-2 and TRBJ1-2; perhaps TRBD1 as D (6 bases). The germline V gene has CDR1 SGHAT and CDR2 FQNNGV. CDR3 length equals 15 residues. Deletions cut 6 bases from V and 4 bases from J, with 18 bases between. The CDR3: CASRLRQGLTYGYTF. The CDR3 DNA is TGTGCCAGCAGGTTGCGGCAGGGGCTTACCTATGGCTACACCTTC.

The rearrangement uses TRBV28 and TRBJ2-1; possible D gene TRBD1, 6 bases. Per the germline V gene, CDR1 is MDHEN and CDR2 is SYDVKM. V was trimmed by 1 base and J by 4 bases, leaving 11 bases between them. The CDR3 spans 15 residues. CDR3 coding DNA: TGTGCCAGCAGTTTATCCCCAGGGGCGTACAATGAGCAGTTCTTC. It yields the protein CASSLSPGAYNEQFF.

This rearrangement joins TRBV5-1 to TRBJ1-1, with D uncertain. Germline V CDR1 and CDR2: SGHRS, YFSETQ. The CDR3 spans 15 residues. V was pared by 6 bases and J by 0 bases, with 15 bases between. CDR3 residues: CASTLTTEMNTEAFF. Written as DNA, the CDR3 is TGCGCCAGCACCCTAACAACAGAGATGAACACTGAAGCTTTCTTT.

The gene calls are TRBV7-6 and TRBJ2-7, with TRBD2 matching over 10 bases. Looked up from germline, CDR1 is SGHVS and CDR2 is FNYEAQ. The trim removed 6 bases at V and 5 bases at J, leaving 10 bases unmatched. The CDR3 is 15 residues long. CDR3 region: CASSRGASGGDEQYF. DNA of the CDR3: TGTGCCAGCAGTCGAGGGGCTAGCGGGGGTGACGAGCAGTACTTC.

This rearrangement joins TRBV9 to TRBJ1-6; D not certain. The germline CDR1 and CDR2 sequences are SGDLS and YYNGEE. Trimming removed 0 bases at V and 7 bases at J, with 8 bases between. CDR3 size: 14 residues. CDR3 region: CASSVEPANSPLHF. The DNA of the CDR3 is TGTGCCAGCAGCGTAGAACCTGCCAATTCACCCCTCCACTTT.

The genes are TRBV7-8 and TRBJ2-7, with a possible D match to TRBD2 (7 bases). The CDR3 spans 17 residues. From germline, CDR1 is SGHVS and CDR2 FQNEAQ. V lost 7 bases to trimming and J lost 0 bases, with 22 bases between them. CDR3 in amino acids: CASTPERRGLSSYEQYF. The CDR3 nucleotides read TGTGCCAGCACCCCAGAACGGCGGGGGCTGAGCTCCTACGAGCAGTACTTC.

This clone was seen a handful of times. CDR3 sequence: CASSLRTVGGSPLHF. For the CDR3, the DNA is TGTGCCAGCAGTTTAAGGACGGTGGGGGGTTCACCCCTCCACTTT. V gene TRBV27 combines with J gene TRBJ1-6; D may be TRBD1 (5 bases). V was cut by 2 bases and J by 9 bases, with 14 bases left in between. CDR1 MNHEY and CDR2 SMNVEV come from the germline V gene (reference sequence). The CDR3 length is 15 residues.

This chain uses TRBV5-1 with TRBJ2-6; D gene uncertain. CDR3 size: 17 residues. The germline V and J ends were trimmed by 2 bases and 0 bases, with 12 bases remaining between them. Germline-derived CDR1 and CDR2 are SGHRS and YFSETQ. The CDR3 DNA is TGCGCCAGCAGCTTCGGCCAGGTGAGCTCTGGGGCCAACGTCCTGACTTTC. Amino acid sequence: CASSFGQVSSGANVLTF.

In its sample, this clone was seen once. The chain uses TRBV9 and TRBJ2-1; TRBD2 matches 11 bases. CDR3 length: 16 residues. After removal of 5 bases from V and 4 bases from J, the junction contained 8 bases not matched to a gene. CDR1 and CDR2 from the germline V gene are SGDLS and YYNGEE. CDR3 residues: CASSQTSGTAYNEQFF. The CDR3 bases are TGTGCCAGCAGTCAGACTAGCGGGACTGCTTACAATGAGCAGTTCTTC.

The chain carries TRBV5-1 and TRBJ2-3; D is perhaps TRBD1 or TRBD2 (5 bases each). This CDR3 is 15 amino acids long. CDR1 and CDR2 (germline): SGHRS, YFSETQ. Trimming removed 7 bases at V and 0 bases at J, with 15 bases between. DNA for the CDR3: TGCGCCAGCGCTCCGGGGCTACGGAGCACAGATACGCAGTATTTT. It encodes CASAPGLRSTDTQYF.

Details on this clone: Other DNA sequences in the same sample also yield this CDR3. This sequence joins TRBV19 and TRBJ1-2; D not certain. The germline gives CDR1 LNHDA, CDR2 SQIVND (reference sequence). Trimming stripped 3 bases from V and 0 bases from J, with 11 bases between. This CDR3 is 15 amino acids long. CDR3 region: CASSISGGSNYGYTF. The CDR3 region has the DNA TGTGCCAGTAGTATTAGCGGAGGATCTAACTATGGCTACACCTTC.

This clone showed up just a few times. V and J are TRBV19 and TRBJ1-6; D call uncertain. Between the trimmed V and J ends, which lost 7 bases and 7 bases, there was a span of 11 bases. Germline V gives CDR1 LNHDA, CDR2 SQIVND (reference sequence). The CDR3 has 13 residues. The CDR3 is CASKQDVNSPLHF. The CDR3 DNA reads as TGTGCCAGTAAGCAAGACGTCAATTCACCCCTCCACTTT.